This T cell receptor (beta chain) is drawn from a study of blood T cell repertoires in COVID-19 (dated by TCRdb to about 2020). Regarding the complete study: Samples covering the acute and convalescent phases of COVID-19 were provided by collaborators in the United States, Italy and Spain. Samples came from the ongoing ImmuneRACE study (first 160 participants) plus 1,254 subjects from 6 global collaborators. Where available, HLA class I and class II types were obtained from metadata supplied by the sample provider rather than from assay-based typing. The prospective study material was composed of cDNA or gDNA derived from T cells, B-cell-depleted T cells, or PBMCs. A freely available public database, intended as a resource for researchers studying the immune response to SARS-CoV-2, is where the repertoires were released. Sample metadata almost always included a de-identified subject ID, COVID-19 status, age in years and sex. The dataset comprised deeply sampled blood TCRbeta repertoires from subjects exposed to, actively infected with, or recovered from COVID-19.

As regards this clone: What this receptor recognizes is not known. Per-base quality was not reported, and no clone a single base away is much larger than it.

What the authors observed across the whole study: Clinical and demographic metadata were provided uncurated, with the amount varying by source and participant.

TCRbeta CDR3 regions were amplified from genomic DNA by means of the immunoSEQ Assay, a bias-controlled multiplex PCR. The original methods were these. The number of nucleated cells in each sample was estimated from the amplification of reference gene primers within the assay. Sequence reads were collapsed and filtered to measure the absolute abundance of every unique TCRbeta CDR3 rearrangement. For each sample, productive Simpson clonality was calculated as the square root of Simpson's diversity index over productive rearrangements. TCRdb limited this immuneACCESS table to in-frame rearrangements with V and J called. A share of clones is missing; checked studies link under half to unresolved V genes, and the rest is unexplained. Clonal size and the V and J genes are those of that table, whereas D and trimming came from the DNA. In this sample the table shows about 120,000 clones, roughly 84% of which occur a single time. 3.5% to 4% of the sample goes to the ten largest clones.

Participants in the prospective study were aged roughly 18 to 90 years, lived in under 30 United States geographic areas, and enrolled through a virtual design. To assign participants to cohorts, the prospective study relied on clinical history that participants themselves reported in a screening survey and a study questionnaire. Recovered participants in ImmuneRACE Cohort 3 were defined as having two consecutive negative NP/OP PCR tests, clearance from a healthcare professional, or resolution of symptoms. Each participant in the prospective study had whole blood, serum and a nasopharyngeal or oropharyngeal swab collected by mobile phlebotomists. Over a roughly 2-month period, participants in the prospective study had the option of providing additional blood draws and questionnaires. Before DNA extraction, blood samples from the prospective study were shipped at room temperature or frozen. The TCR originated in a woman in her 30s who had recovered from COVID-19. Input material: PBMCs or T cells enriched from blood (not recorded which).

The CDR3: CASSFSRPYGYTF. DNA sequence: TGTGCCAGCAGTTTCTCCAGGCCATATGGCTACACCTTC. The chain is assembled from TRBV28 and TRBJ1-2, with the D gene call left open. The CDR3 sequence holds 13 residues, the cysteine and phenylalanine included. Only the CDR3 part of the read is kept: 39 bases, read in frame from the first base. CDR1 and CDR2, per the germline V gene, are MDHEN and SYDVKM. V is reduced by 3 bases and J by 5 bases, leaving a spacing of 10 bases between them.